Listed here are 8 T cell receptor beta chains from one sample, sequenced in a study of shared clonotypes between healthy human individuals. Some clones are missing from TCRdb's copy, which holds only in-frame ones; the method was immunoSEQ multiplex PCR. The sample holds about 480,000 clones, about three quarters seen once. Sequencing was done on a sample of PBMCs. The receptors were gathered from a woman aged 40 to 50 in good health. Some clones in this sample may be carry-over from other donors' samples.

This rearrangement joins TRBV11-1 to TRBJ1-1; D ambiguous. CDR3 size: 14 residues. Germline CDR1 SGHAT, CDR2 FQDESV (reference sequence). V was clipped by 3 bases and J by 1 base, with 9 bases between them. CDR3 bases: TGTGCCAGCAGCTTCGTCGTCGGGAACACTGAAGCTTTCTTT. Translating gives CASSFVVGNTEAFF.

The chain links TRBV2 to TRBJ1-5, with D unclear. This CDR3 contains 12 residues. With 3 bases removed from V and 13 bases from J, the gap between germline ends came to 13 bases. CDR1 and CDR2 from the germline V gene are SNHLY and FYNNEI. The CDR3 coding sequence is TGTGCCAGCAGTGACGCGGGTTTTCCTCAGCATTTT. Amino acids: CASSDAGFPQHF.

V usage is TRBV5-1 and J usage is TRBJ2-3, with D uncertain. Germline CDR1 is SGHRS and CDR2 is YFSETQ. This CDR3 comprises 13 residues. V was shortened by 5 bases and J by 4 bases, with 11 bases between the two germline ends. The CDR3 DNA follows: TGCGCCAGCAGGGATGCAGTTTCAGATACGCAGTATTTT. This codes for CASRDAVSDTQYF.

This clone was seen more than once but under ten times. DNA of the CDR3: TGTGCCAGCAGCATCAGCTCCCTCTATGGCTACACCTTC. Translation gives CASSISSLYGYTF. The V gene is TRBV7-9, the J gene TRBJ1-2; D not certain. Trimming pared 5 bases from V and 4 bases from J, leaving 11 bases between. Germline values: CDR1 SEHNR, CDR2 FQNEAQ (reference sequence). This CDR3 comprises 13 residues.

The gene calls are TRBV6-4 and TRBJ1-1; D uncertain. Trimming took 6 bases from V and 7 from J, leaving 21 bases between them. The CDR3 is 15 residues long. Germline assignment: CDR1 MRHNA and CDR2 SNTAGT. CDR3 in amino acids: CASRSPGRADFEAFF. As DNA, the CDR3 is TGTGCCAGCAGATCCCCCGGGAGAGCGGATTTTGAAGCTTTCTTT.

This clone was seen a handful of times. J is TRBJ2-7 and V is TRBV7-9, with D unclear. This CDR3 spans 12 amino acids. Germline values: CDR1 SEHNR, CDR2 FQNEAQ (reference sequence). V lost 1 base, J lost 4 bases, and 5 bases lay in between. The CDR3 loop is CASSLGWYEQYF. The CDR3 DNA reads as TGTGCCAGCAGCTTAGGCTGGTACGAGCAGTACTTC.

CDR3 sequence reads: CASRPAGAGGSYEQYF. CDR3 nucleotide sequence: TGTGCCAGCAGACCCGCCGGAGCGGGAGGGTCCTACGAGCAGTACTTC. V gene TRBV28 combines with J gene TRBJ2-7, with TRBD2 matching 10 bases. The V segment lost 6 bases and the J segment 1 base; nucleotides outside the gene matches: 9. The CDR3 sequence is 16 residues long. Germline loops: CDR1 MDHEN, CDR2 SYDVKM.

This clone has only one observation. The chain carries TRBV7-3 and TRBJ2-7; TRBD2 is a possible D gene (6 bases). Germline CDR1 SGHTA, CDR2 FQGTGA. The CDR3 sequence is 13 residues long. Trimming left V 4 bases short and J 3 bases short, with 10 bases between. In DNA, the CDR3 is TGTGCCAGCAGCTCGGAGGGTGGCTACGAGCAGTACTTC. Its translation: CASSSEGGYEQYF. Looking up the rest from reference TRBV7-3 and TRBJ2-7 gives the full variable domain: GAGVSQTPSNKVTEKGKYVELRCDPISGHTALYWYRQSLGQGPEFLIYFQGTGAADDSGLPNDRFFAVRPEGSVSTLKIQRTERGDSAVYLCASSSEGGYEQYFGPGTRLTVT.